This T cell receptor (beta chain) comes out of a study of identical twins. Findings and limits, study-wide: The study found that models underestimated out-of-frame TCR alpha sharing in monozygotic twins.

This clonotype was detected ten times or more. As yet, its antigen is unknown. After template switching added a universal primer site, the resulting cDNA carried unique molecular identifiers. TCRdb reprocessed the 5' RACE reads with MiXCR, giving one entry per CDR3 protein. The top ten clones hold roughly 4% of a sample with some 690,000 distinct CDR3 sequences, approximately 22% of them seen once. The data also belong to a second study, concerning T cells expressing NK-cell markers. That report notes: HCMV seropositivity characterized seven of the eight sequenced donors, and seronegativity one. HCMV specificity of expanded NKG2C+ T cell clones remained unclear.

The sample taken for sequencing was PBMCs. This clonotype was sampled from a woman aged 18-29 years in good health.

Here the CDR3 DNA reads TGTGCCAGCAGCTTGGCTAGCGGGAGTCCAGCGGATACGCAGTATTTT. It yields the protein CASSLASGSPADTQYF. V is TRBV7-6 and J is TRBJ2-3; 10 nucleotides agree with TRBD2. The junction had 9 bases not matched to a gene; V was cut back by 3 bases and J by 6 bases. The CDR3 is 16 residues long. Germline V gene data show CDR1 as SGHVS and CDR2 as FNYEAQ.